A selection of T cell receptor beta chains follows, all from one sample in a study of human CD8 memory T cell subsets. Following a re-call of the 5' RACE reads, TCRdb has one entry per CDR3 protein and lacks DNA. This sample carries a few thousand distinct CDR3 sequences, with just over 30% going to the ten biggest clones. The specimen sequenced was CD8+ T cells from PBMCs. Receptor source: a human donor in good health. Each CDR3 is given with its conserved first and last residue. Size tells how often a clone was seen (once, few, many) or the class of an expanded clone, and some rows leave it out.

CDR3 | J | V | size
CASSDGAEGSPLHF | TRBJ1-6 | TRBV6-4 | -
CASSNGGGADGYTF | TRBJ1-2 | TRBV5-1 | -
CASSQEPPGEADTQYF | TRBJ2-3 | TRBV4-3 | -
CASSLGGRGRGYGYTF | TRBJ1-2 | TRBV13 | -
CAWSRETGGGQPQHF | TRBJ1-5 | TRBV30 | -
CSARDFASEYNEQFF | TRBJ2-1 | TRBV20-1 | -
CASNGGGYYEQYF | TRBJ2-7 | TRBV7-2 | -
CASSWGALTEAFF | TRBJ1-1 | TRBV21-1 | -
CASHNGVGFQETQYF | TRBJ2-5 | TRBV12-3/TRBV12-4 | -
CASSPCCDRGIYEQYF | TRBJ2-7 | TRBV28 | -
CSARGTKPRGTQYF | TRBJ2-3 | TRBV20-1 | -
CAPGERGRGSPLHF | TRBJ1-6 | TRBV7-9 | -
CSARDREPYEQYF | TRBJ2-7 | TRBV20-1 | -
CASSQDGQLNTEAFF | TRBJ1-1 | TRBV4-3 | -
CASSEVPTGQETQYF | TRBJ2-5 | TRBV2 | -
CASSLVHGLAERNEQFF | TRBJ2-1 | TRBV11-2 | -
CASSEGSNEQFF | TRBJ2-1 | TRBV6-4 | medium-sized
CASSLRGQPQHF | TRBJ1-5 | TRBV27 | medium-sized
CASSQDWRGGEAFF | TRBJ1-1 | TRBV4-1 | medium-sized
CASSDGTGVGEQYF | TRBJ2-7 | TRBV6-1 | -
CSAYRGLGNTIYF | TRBJ1-3 | TRBV20-1 | -
CASSAASGGYNEQFF | TRBJ2-1 | TRBV7-2 | -
CASSLAWVTHDSYNEQFF | TRBJ2-1 | TRBV7-9 | -
CASSPFLSQETQYF | TRBJ2-5 | TRBV9 | large
CASSDSQGTDTQYF | TRBJ2-3 | TRBV6-4 | medium-sized
CASSPSSTGELFF | TRBJ2-2 | TRBV6-4 | -
CACKAGVTSTDTQYF | TRBJ2-3 | TRBV19 | -
CASSSMTSGAEETQYF | TRBJ2-5 | TRBV11-2 | -
CASSSGQGAAETQYF | TRBJ2-5 | TRBV6-2/TRBV6-3 | -
CASSTRQGLNTEAFF | TRBJ1-1 | TRBV19 | -
CASSPTPEPLEQYF | TRBJ2-7 | TRBV27 | -
CASSLAPGVEAFF | TRBJ1-1 | TRBV7-9 | -
CASSQGGGTYNEQFF | TRBJ2-1 | TRBV4-1 | -
CSVDRVPSSGELFF | TRBJ2-2 | TRBV29-1 | -
CASASRSGSYNEQFF | TRBJ2-1 | TRBV5-1 | -
CASSCCPTGNIQYF | TRBJ2-4 | TRBV27 | -
CSLGGLAAKFNEQFF | TRBJ2-1 | TRBV20-1 | -
CASSSPGGGRNIQYF | TRBJ2-4 | TRBV12-3/TRBV12-4 | -
CSARDPRETGELFF | TRBJ2-2 | TRBV20-1 | -
CASSPRLFRVPYEQYF | TRBJ2-7 | TRBV18 | -
CASSRRNSEQFF | TRBJ2-1 | TRBV4-3 | medium-sized
CASSFFLTIPEAFF | TRBJ1-1 | TRBV5-5 | -
CASSQGTGAQDTQYF | TRBJ2-3 | TRBV6-4 | -
CASSDSLAGEQFF | TRBJ2-1 | TRBV6-4 | -
CASSLGQGRDEQYF | TRBJ2-7 | TRBV5-5 | -
CSASGGGDTEAFF | TRBJ1-1 | TRBV20-1 | medium-sized